This entry describes one T cell receptor beta chain. The CDR3 length is 14 residues. CDR1 SQVTM and CDR2 ANQGSEA come from the germline V gene. The V gene lost 3 bases and the J gene lost 9 bases, with 18 bases spanning the gap. Sequencing used immunoSEQ multiplex PCR; TCRdb keeps in-frame clones, though not all of them. The sample carries about 88,000 clones, 94% recorded once. The data originate from a study of technical replicates of blood from a few donors. The clonotype was recovered from a human donor in good health. Material: T cells isolated from PBMCs. The chain couples TRBV29-1 to TRBJ2-1; perhaps TRBD2 as D (6 bases). CDR3 residues: CSVDLGGISVEQFF. The DNA for the CDR3 is TGCAGCGTTGATCTGGGCGGGATAAGCGTTGAGCAGTTCTTC.